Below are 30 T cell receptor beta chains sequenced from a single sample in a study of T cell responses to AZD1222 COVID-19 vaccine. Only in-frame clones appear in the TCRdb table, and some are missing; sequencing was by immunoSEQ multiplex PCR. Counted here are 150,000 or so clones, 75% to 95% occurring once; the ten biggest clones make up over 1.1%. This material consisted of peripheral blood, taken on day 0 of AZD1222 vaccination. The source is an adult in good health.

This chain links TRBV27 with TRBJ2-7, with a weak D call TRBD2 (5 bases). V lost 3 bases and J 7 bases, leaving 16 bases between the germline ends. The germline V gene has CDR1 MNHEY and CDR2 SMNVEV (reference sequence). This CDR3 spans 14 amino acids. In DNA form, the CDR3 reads TGTGCCAGCAGTTTTCTAGCCCGAATGGGAGAGCAGTACTTC. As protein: CASSFLARMGEQYF.

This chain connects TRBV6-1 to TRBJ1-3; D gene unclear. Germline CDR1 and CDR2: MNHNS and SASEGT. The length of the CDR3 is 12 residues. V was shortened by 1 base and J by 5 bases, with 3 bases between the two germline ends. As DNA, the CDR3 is TGTGCCAGCAGTGAAGTGAGAAACACCATATATTTT. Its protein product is CASSEVRNTIYF.

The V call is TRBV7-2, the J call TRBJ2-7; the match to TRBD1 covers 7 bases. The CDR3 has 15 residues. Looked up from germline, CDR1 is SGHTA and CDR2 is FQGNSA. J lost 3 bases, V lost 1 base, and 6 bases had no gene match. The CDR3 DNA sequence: TGTGCCAGCAGCTTAGAGGGGACAGTCTACTACGAGCAGTACTTC. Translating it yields CASSLEGTVYYEQYF.

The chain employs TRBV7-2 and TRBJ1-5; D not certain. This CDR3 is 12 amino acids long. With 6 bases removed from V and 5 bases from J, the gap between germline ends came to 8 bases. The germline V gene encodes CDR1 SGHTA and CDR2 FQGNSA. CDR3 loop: CASSKTDQPQHF. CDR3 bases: TGTGCCAGCAGTAAAACAGATCAGCCCCAGCATTTT.

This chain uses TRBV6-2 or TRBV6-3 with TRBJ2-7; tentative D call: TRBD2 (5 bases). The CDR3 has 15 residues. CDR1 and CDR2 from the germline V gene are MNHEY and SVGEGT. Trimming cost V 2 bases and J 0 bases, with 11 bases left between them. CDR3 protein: CASSYVREFSYEQYF. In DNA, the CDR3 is TGTGCCAGCAGTTACGTACGGGAATTCTCCTACGAGCAGTACTTC.

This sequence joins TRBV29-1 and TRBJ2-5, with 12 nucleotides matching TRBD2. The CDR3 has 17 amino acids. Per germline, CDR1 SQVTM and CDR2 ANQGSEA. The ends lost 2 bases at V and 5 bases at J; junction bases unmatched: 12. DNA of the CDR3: TGCAGCGTTGAATTGGTGGCTAGCGGGAGGGTACGGGAGACCCAGTACTTC. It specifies CSVELVASGRVRETQYF. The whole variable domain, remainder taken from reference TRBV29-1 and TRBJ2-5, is SAVISQKPSRDICQRGTSLTIQCQVDSQVTMMFWYRQQPGQSLTLIATANQGSEATYESGFVIDKFPISRPNLTFSTLTVSNMSPEDSSIYLCSVELVASGRVRETQYFGPGTRLLVL.

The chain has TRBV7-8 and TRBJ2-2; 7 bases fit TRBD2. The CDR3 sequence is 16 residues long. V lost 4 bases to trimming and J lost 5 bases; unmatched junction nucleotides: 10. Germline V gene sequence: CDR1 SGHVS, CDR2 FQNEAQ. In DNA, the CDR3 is TGTGCCAGCAGCTCGTACCCCCTGGGGGGGACCGGGGAGCTGTTTTTT. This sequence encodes CASSSYPLGGTGELFF.

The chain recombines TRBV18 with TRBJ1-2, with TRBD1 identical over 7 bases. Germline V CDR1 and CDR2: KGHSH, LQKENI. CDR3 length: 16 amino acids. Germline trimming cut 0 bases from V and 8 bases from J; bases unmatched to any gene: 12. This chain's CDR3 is CASSPPGQTAPRGYTF. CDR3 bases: TGTGCCAGCTCACCACCGGGACAGACAGCGCCTAGAGGCTACACCTTC.

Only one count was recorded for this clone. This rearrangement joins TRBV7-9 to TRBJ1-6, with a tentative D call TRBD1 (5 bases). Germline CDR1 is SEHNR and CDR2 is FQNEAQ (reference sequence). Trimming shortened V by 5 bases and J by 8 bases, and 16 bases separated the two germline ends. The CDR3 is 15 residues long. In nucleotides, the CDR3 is TGTGCCAGCAGCACGAACAGGCGCCCGGATTCACCCCTCCACTTT. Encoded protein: CASSTNRRPDSPLHF. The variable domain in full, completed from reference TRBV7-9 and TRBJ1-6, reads DTGVSQNPRHKITKRGQNVTFRCDPISEHNRLYWYRQTLGQGPEFLTYFQNEAQLEKSRLLSDRFSAERPKGSFSTLEIQRTEQGDSAMYLCASSTNRRPDSPLHFGNGTRLTVT.

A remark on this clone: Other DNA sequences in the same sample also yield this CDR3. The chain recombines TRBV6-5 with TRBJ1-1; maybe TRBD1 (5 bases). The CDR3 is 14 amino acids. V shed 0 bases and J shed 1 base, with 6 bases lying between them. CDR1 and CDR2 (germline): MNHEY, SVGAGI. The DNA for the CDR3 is TGTGCCAGCAGTTACTCTGGGGGGAACACTGAAGCTTTCTTT. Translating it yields CASSYSGGNTEAFF.

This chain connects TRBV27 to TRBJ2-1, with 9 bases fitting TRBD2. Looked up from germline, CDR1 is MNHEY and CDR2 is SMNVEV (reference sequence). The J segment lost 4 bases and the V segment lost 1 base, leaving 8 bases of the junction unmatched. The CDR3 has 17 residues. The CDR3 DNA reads TGTGCCAGCAGTTTATGGGGGGCGGGAGGGGGTTACAATGAGCAGTTCTTC. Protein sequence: CASSLWGAGGGYNEQFF.

CDR3 DNA sequence: TGTGCCAGCAGCGAGACAGGGTACACAGATACGCAGTATTTT. Protein product: CASSETGYTDTQYF. V usage is TRBV6-5 and J usage is TRBJ2-3, with 7 bases that match TRBD1. V was pared by 6 bases and J by 2 bases, with 5 bases of the junction left unmatched. Looked up from germline, CDR1 is MNHEY and CDR2 is SVGAGI. The CDR3 totals 14 residues.

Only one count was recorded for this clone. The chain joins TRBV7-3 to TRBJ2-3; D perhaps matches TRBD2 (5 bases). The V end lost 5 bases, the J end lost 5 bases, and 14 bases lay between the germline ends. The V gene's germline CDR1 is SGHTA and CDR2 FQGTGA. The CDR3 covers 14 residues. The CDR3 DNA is TGTGCCAGCAGCCCCATGGGCCGGGGAGATACGCAGTATTTT. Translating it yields CASSPMGRGDTQYF.

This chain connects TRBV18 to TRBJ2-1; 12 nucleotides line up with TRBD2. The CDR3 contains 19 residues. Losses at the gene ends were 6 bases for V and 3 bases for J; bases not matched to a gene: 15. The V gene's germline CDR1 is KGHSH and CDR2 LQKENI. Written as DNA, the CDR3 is TGTGCCAGCTCGGCCCCCTTTACCGGGACTAGCGGGCACTACAATGAGCAGTTCTTC. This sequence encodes CASSAPFTGTSGHYNEQFF.

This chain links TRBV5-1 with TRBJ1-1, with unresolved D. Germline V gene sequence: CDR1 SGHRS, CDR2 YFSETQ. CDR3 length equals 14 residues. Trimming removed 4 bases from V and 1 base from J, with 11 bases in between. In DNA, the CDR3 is TGCGCCAGCAGCGACCCTGGAAAGAACACTGAAGCTTTCTTT. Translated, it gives CASSDPGKNTEAFF.

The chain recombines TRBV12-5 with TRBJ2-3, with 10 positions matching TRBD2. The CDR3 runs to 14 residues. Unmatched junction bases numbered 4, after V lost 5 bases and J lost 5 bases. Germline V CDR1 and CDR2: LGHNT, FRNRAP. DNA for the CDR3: TGTGCTAGTGGTACTAGCGGGGTTTTAGATACGCAGTATTTT. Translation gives CASGTSGVLDTQYF.

For the CDR3, the DNA is TGTGCCACAGAGAGGGGGGGAGGCGCGAACACCGGGGAGCTGTTTTTT. Translation gives CATERGGGANTGELFF. V and J are TRBV11-2 and TRBJ2-2; a possible D gene is TRBD2 (7 bases). Germline lookup yields CDR1 SGHAT and CDR2 FQNNGV. Trimming stripped 10 bases from V and 0 bases from J, with 18 bases between. The CDR3 loop spans 16 amino acids.

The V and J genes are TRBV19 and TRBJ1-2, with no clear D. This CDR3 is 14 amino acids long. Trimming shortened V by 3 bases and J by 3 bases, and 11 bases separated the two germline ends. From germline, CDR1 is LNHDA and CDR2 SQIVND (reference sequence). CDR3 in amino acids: CASSMKGQDYGYTF. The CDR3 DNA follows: TGTGCCAGTAGTATGAAGGGTCAGGACTATGGCTACACCTTC.

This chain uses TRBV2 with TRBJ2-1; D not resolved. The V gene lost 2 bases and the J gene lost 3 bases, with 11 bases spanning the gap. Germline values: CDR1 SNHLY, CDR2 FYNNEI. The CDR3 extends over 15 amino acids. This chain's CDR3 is CASSENRPNYNEQFF. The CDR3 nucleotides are TGTGCCAGCAGTGAAAATCGTCCTAACTACAATGAGCAGTTCTTC. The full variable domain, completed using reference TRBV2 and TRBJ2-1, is EPEVTQTPSHQVTQMGQEVILRCVPISNHLYFYWYRQILGQKVEFLVSFYNNEISEKSEIFDDQFSVERPDGSNFTLKIRSTKLEDSAMYFCASSENRPNYNEQFFGPGTRLTVL.

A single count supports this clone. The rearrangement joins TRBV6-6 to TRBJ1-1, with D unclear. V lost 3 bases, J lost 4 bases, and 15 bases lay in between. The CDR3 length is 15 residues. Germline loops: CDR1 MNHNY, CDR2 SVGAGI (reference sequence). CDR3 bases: TGTGCCAGCAGTTATGATAGGGCCGAGGGCACTGAAGCTTTCTTT. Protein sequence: CASSYDRAEGTEAFF.

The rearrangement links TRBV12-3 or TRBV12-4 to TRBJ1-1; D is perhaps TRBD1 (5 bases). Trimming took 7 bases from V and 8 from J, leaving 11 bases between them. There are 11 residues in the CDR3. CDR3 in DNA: TGTGCCAGCACCCTAGGGGAGGAAGCTTTCTTT. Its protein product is CASTLGEEAFF.

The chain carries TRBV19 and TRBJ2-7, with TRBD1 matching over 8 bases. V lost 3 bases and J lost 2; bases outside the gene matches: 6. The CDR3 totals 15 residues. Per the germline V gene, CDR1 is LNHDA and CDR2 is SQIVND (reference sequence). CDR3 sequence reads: CASSMGDRSTYEQYF. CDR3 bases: TGTGCCAGTAGTATGGGGGACAGGTCAACCTACGAGCAGTACTTC.

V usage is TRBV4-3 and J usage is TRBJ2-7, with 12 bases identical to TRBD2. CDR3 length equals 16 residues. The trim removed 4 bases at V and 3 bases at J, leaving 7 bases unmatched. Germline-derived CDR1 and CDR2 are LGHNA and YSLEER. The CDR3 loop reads CASSRTLAGGNYEQYF. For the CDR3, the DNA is TGCGCCAGCAGCCGAACCCTAGCGGGAGGGAACTACGAGCAGTACTTC.

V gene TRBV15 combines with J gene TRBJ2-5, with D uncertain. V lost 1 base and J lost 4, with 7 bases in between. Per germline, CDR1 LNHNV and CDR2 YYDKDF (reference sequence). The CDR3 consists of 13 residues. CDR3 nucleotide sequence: TGTGCCACCAGCAGAGGAAAGGGAGAGACCCAGTACTTC. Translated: CATSRGKGETQYF.

This chain's CDR3 is CASGLVSYEQYF. The CDR3 nucleotides are TGTGCCAGCGGCCTAGTTTCCTACGAGCAGTACTTC. This chain links TRBV7-9 with TRBJ2-7; D gene ambiguous. CDR1 is SEHNR, CDR2 FQNEAQ, per germline (reference sequence). V was shortened by 8 bases and J by 1 base, with 9 bases between the two germline ends. The CDR3 covers 12 residues.

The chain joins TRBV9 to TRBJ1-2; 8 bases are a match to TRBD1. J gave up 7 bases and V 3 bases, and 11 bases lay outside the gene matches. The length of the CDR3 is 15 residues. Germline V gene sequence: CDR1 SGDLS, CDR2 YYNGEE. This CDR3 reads CASSGPGQGISGYTF. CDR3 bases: TGTGCCAGCAGCGGCCCCGGACAGGGAATCTCTGGCTACACCTTC.

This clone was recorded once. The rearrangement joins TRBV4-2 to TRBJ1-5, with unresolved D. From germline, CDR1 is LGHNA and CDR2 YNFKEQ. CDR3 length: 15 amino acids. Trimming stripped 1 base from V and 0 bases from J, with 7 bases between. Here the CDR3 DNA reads TGTGCCAGCAGCCAAGTTCAGTCTAGCAATCAGCCCCAGCATTTT. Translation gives CASSQVQSSNQPQHF.

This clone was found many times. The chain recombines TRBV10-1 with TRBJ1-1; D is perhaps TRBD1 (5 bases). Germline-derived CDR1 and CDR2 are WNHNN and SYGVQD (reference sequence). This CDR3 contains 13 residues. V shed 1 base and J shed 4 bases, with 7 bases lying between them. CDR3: CASSEFDSTEAFF. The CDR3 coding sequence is TGCGCCAGCAGTGAGTTTGACAGCACTGAAGCTTTCTTT.

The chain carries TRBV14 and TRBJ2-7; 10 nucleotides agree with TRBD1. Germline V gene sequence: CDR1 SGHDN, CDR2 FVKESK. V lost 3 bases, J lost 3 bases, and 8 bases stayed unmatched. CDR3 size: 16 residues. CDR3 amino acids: CASSQATGTGVYEQYF. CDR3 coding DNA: TGTGCCAGCAGCCAGGCGACCGGGACAGGGGTCTACGAGCAGTACTTC.

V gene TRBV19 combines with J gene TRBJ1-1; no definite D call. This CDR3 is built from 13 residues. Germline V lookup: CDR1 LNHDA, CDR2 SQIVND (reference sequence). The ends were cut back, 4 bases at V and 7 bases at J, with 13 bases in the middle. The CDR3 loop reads CASSRVTPLEAFF. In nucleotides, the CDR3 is TGTGCCAGTAGTAGGGTCACACCACTTGAAGCTTTCTTT.